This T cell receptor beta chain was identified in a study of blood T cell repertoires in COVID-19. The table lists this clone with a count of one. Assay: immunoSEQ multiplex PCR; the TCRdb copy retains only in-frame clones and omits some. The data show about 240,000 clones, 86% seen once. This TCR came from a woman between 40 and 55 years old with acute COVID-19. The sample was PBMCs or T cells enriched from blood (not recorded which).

The CDR3 loop is CASSLNPGTGNYGYTF. The CDR3 nucleotides are TGTGCCAGTAGTCTCAATCCCGGGACAGGGAACTATGGCTACACCTTC. J is TRBJ1-2 and V is TRBV19, with 9 bases that match TRBD1. The CDR3 is 16 residues long. Germline loops: CDR1 LNHDA, CDR2 SQIVND (reference sequence). The junction had 9 bases not matched to a gene; V was cut back by 5 bases and J by 2 bases.